The 15 T cell receptor beta chains below all came from one sample that was sequenced in a study of T cells after yellow fever vaccination (dated 2019 in TCRdb). The treatment or condition label of this sample denotes: live attenuated yellow fever vaccine strain. Receptor amplification or capture employed 5' RACE. These reads were obtained on an Illumina NovaSeq 6000. TCRdb reanalyzed the raw reads on its own, using fastp at Q25 for trimming and MiXCR for clone calling, and kept in-frame beta chains. Rows with one shared CDR3 protein collapse into an entry with the most common genes and DNA. Counted in this sample were 95,000 to 150,000 distinct CDR3 sequences; roughly 15% of them appeared once. Roughly 47% of the sample is in the top ten clones. The sequences come from CD8+ T cells sorted from PBMCs, collected 5 days after the yellow fever booster vaccination. The receptors shown here come from a man younger than 30 who received the YFV17D yellow fever vaccine.

This clonotype was counted between two and nine times. The chain links TRBV20-1 to TRBJ1-2; 9 bases agree with TRBD1. In germline, CDR1 is DFQATT, CDR2 SNEGSKA (reference sequence). J was trimmed by 8 bases and V by 0 bases; bases with no gene match: 10. CDR3 length: 15 amino acids. The CDR3 reads CSARDPGQGIRGYTF. The CDR3 DNA is TGCAGTGCTAGAGATCCCGGACAGGGGATAAGAGGCTACACCTTC.

This chain joins TRBV20-1 and TRBJ1-5; 7 bases are shared with TRBD1. From germline, CDR1 is DFQATT and CDR2 SNEGSKA (reference sequence). The CDR3 runs 14 residues. Trimming cost V 6 bases and J 4 bases; bases outside gene matches: 9. The CDR3 DNA follows: TGCAGTGCCATGCGGGAACAGGGGAATCAGCCCCAGCATTTT. It specifies CSAMREQGNQPQHF.

This clonotype has a handful of counts. The chain links TRBV4-1 to TRBJ1-1, with 8 bases identical to TRBD1. The CDR3 spans 14 residues. With 0 bases clipped from V and 8 bases from J, the junction kept 5 bases outside the gene matches. The germline CDR1 and CDR2 sequences are MGHRA and YSYEKL. CDR3 in amino acids: CASSQDSGGEEAFF. The CDR3 DNA is TGCGCCAGCAGCCAAGATTCAGGGGGCGAGGAAGCTTTCTTT.

The chain carries TRBV28 and TRBJ1-6; D gene ambiguous. CDR3 length equals 13 residues. The V end lost 4 bases, the J end lost 7 bases, and 8 bases lay between the germline ends. In germline, CDR1 is MDHEN, CDR2 SYDVKM. The CDR3 reads CASSSYWNSPLHF. For the CDR3, the DNA is TGTGCCAGCAGTTCGTATTGGAATTCACCCCTCCACTTT.

This clonotype was seen ten or more times. The chain combines TRBV11-2 with TRBJ2-1; 7 nucleotides align to TRBD2. The CDR3 covers 16 residues. Germline V lookup: CDR1 SGHAT, CDR2 FQNNGV. With 4 bases clipped from V and 4 bases from J, the junction kept 10 bases outside the gene matches. CDR3 DNA: TGTGCCAGCAGCTCCGTAGCGGGTTTCAATTACAATGAGCAGTTCTTC. The encoded protein is CASSSVAGFNYNEQFF.

This clonotype was picked up a small number of times. The V and J genes are TRBV7-8 and TRBJ2-3; D possibly corresponds to TRBD1 (5 bases). Germline V gene lookup returns CDR1 SGHVS and CDR2 FQNEAQ. V lost 2 bases to trimming and J lost 8 bases, with 5 bases between them. This CDR3 spans 11 amino acids. The CDR3 sequence: CASSLRGTQYF. CDR3 in DNA: TGTGCCAGCAGCTTAAGGGGTACGCAGTATTTT.

In this sample, this clonotype turned up a few times. This chain uses TRBV3-1 with TRBJ2-1; 11 nucleotides agree with TRBD2. Germline CDR1 and CDR2: LGHDT and YNNKEL (reference sequence). This CDR3 has 15 residues. V trimming: 6 bases; J trimming: 4 bases; junction bases outside the gene matches: 5. CDR3 protein: CASRGLAGGYNEQFF. The CDR3 DNA is TGTGCCAGCAGGGGGCTAGCGGGGGGATACAATGAGCAGTTCTTC.

In this sample, this clonotype turned up a few times. This rearrangement joins TRBV7-9 to TRBJ2-2, with D maybe TRBD1 (6 bases). V gave up 4 bases and J gave up 1 base, with 22 bases separating them. CDR3 size: 19 residues. From germline, CDR1 is SEHNR and CDR2 FQNEAQ (reference sequence). CDR3 DNA sequence: TGTGCCAGCAGCTCCTGGATGGGGGCAGGGATTAAGAACACCGGGGAGCTGTTTTTT. Residues: CASSSWMGAGIKNTGELFF.

This clonotype was detected only a few times. The CDR3 sequence is CASSLSLVRCAYEQYV. CDR3 bases: TGTGCCAGCAGCTTATCTTTGGTAAGATGCGCCTACGAGCAGTACGTC. The chain couples TRBV11-2 to TRBJ2-7; D gene ambiguous. Looked up from germline, CDR1 is SGHAT and CDR2 is FQNNGV. V lost 2 bases and J 2 bases, leaving 16 bases between the germline ends. The CDR3 contains 16 residues.

This clonotype was counted only a few times. This sequence joins TRBV11-2 and TRBJ2-2, with D tentatively TRBD2 (6 bases). Trimming left V 5 bases short and J 5 bases short, with 6 bases between. The CDR3 is made up of 12 amino acids. CDR1 is SGHAT, CDR2 FQNNGV, per germline. The CDR3 region has the DNA TGTGCCAGCAGCGCGGGGACCGGGGAGCTGTTTTTT. Encoded protein: CASSAGTGELFF.

This clonotype was picked up a small number of times. The chain recombines TRBV7-2 with TRBJ2-1; 7 bases match TRBD2. With V trimmed by 6 bases and J by 2 bases, 4 bases remained unmatched. This CDR3 spans 14 amino acids. Germline loops: CDR1 SGHTA, CDR2 FQGNSA. This CDR3 reads CASRPGGPYNEQFF. DNA of the CDR3: TGTGCCAGCAGGCCGGGGGGTCCCTACAATGAGCAGTTCTTC.

The V and J genes are TRBV7-6 and TRBJ2-3; D uncertain. Germline assignment: CDR1 SGHVS and CDR2 FNYEAQ. The V end was cut by 1 base, the J end by 2 bases, with 7 bases between. CDR3 length: 14 residues. The CDR3 protein is CASSLEPFTDTQYF. The CDR3 DNA reads TGTGCCAGCAGCTTAGAACCGTTCACAGATACGCAGTATTTT. The full variable domain, in which reference TRBV7-6 and TRBJ2-3 provide the parts outside the CDR3, is GAGVSQSPRYKVTKRGQDVALRCDPISGHVSLYWYRQALGQGPEFLTYFNYEAQQDKSGLPNDRFSAERPEGSISTLTIQRTEQRDSAMYRCASSLEPFTDTQYFGPGTRLTVL.

The chain combines TRBV6-2 or TRBV6-3 with TRBJ1-3, with TRBD1 as a possible D gene (5 bases). The CDR3 spans 15 residues. The germline V and J ends were trimmed by 8 bases and 0 bases, with 14 bases remaining between them. CDR1 MNHEY and CDR2 SVGEGT come from the germline V gene. The CDR3 region has the DNA TGTGCCAGCGGAAGACGTCAGGGCTCTGGAAACACCATATATTTT. Translated: CASGRRQGSGNTIYF.

The chain has TRBV12-3 or TRBV12-4 and TRBJ2-7; 8 nucleotides match TRBD2. The CDR3 length is 12 residues. V shed 6 bases and J 5 bases; nucleotides not matched to a gene: 3. CDR3 in amino acids: CASSRGGHEQYF. The CDR3 nucleotides read TGTGCCAGCAGCCGGGGGGGACACGAGCAGTACTTC.

In this sample, this clonotype turned up a few times. This chain joins TRBV15 and TRBJ2-7; 7 bases are shared with TRBD1. Trimming removed 0 bases from V and 6 bases from J; junction bases left unmatched: 2. The CDR3 is 13 amino acids. Germline assignment: CDR1 LNHNV and CDR2 YYDKDF (reference sequence). The CDR3 loop reads CATSREQGTEQYF. CDR3 sequence (DNA): TGTGCCACCAGCAGAGAACAGGGGACCGAGCAGTACTTC.